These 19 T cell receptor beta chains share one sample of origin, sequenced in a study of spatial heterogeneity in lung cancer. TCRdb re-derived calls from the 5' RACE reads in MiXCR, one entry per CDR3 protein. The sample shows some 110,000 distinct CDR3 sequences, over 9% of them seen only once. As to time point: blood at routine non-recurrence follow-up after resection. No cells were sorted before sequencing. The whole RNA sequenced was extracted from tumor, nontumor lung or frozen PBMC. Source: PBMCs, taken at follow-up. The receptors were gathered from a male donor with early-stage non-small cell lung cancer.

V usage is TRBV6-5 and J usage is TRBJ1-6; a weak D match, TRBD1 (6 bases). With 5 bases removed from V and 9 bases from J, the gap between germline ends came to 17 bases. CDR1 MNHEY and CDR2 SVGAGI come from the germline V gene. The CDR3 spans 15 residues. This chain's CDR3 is CASSPQGRRVSPLHF. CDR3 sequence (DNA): TGTGCCAGCAGTCCTCAGGGGAGAAGGGTTTCACCCCTCCACTTT.

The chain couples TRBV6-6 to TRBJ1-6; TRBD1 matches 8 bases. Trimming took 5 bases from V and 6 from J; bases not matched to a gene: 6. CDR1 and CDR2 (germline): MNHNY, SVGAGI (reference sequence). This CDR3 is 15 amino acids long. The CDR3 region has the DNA TGTGCCAGCAGTACGGGGACAGGTACTAATTCACCCCTCCACTTT. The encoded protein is CASSTGTGTNSPLHF.

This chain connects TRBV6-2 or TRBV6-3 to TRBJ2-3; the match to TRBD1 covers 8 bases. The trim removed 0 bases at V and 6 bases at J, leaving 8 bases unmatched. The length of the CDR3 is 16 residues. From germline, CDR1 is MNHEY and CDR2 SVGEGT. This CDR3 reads CASSYSPGQVTDTQYF. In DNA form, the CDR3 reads TGTGCCAGCAGTTACTCGCCGGGACAGGTTACGGATACGCAGTATTTT.

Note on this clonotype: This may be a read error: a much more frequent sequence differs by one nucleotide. CDR3: CSVGGLGQAQDEKLFF. The CDR3, as DNA: TGCAGCGTTGGGGGCCTGGGTCAGGCACAGGACGAAAAACTGTTTTTT. The V call is TRBV29-1, the J call TRBJ1-4; a possible D gene is TRBD1 (5 bases). Trimming removed 4 bases from V and 8 bases from J, with 23 bases in between. This CDR3 region has 16 residues. CDR1 SQVTM and CDR2 ANQGSEA come from the germline V gene.

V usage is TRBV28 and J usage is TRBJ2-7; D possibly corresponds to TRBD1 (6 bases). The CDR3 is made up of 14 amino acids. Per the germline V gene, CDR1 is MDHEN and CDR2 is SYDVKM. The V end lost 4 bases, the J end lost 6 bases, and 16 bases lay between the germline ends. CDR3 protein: CASSSPGHVSEQYF. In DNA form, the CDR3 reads TGTGCCAGCAGTTCCCCGGGACATGTTAGCGAGCAGTACTTC.

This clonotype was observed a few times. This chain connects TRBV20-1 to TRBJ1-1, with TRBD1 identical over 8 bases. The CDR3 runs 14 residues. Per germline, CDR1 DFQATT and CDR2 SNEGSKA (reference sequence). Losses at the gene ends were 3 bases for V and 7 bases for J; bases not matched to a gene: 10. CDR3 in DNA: TGCAGTGCTAGTAGGACAGGGAGGCTTGTTGAAGCTTTCTTT. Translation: CSASRTGRLVEAFF.

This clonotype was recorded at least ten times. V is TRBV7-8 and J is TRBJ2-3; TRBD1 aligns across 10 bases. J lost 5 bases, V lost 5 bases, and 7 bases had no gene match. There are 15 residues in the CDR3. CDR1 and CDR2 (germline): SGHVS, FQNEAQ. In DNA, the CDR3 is TGTGCCAGCAGCCTCGACAGGGGGCGTGGAGATACGCAGTATTTT. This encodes CASSLDRGRGDTQYF. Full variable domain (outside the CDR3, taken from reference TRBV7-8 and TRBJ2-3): GAGVSQSPRYKVAKRGQDVALRCDPISGHVSLFWYQQALGQGPEFLTYFQNEAQLDKSGLPSDRFFAERPEGSVSTLKIQRTQQEDSAVYLCASSLDRGRGDTQYFGPGTRLTVL.

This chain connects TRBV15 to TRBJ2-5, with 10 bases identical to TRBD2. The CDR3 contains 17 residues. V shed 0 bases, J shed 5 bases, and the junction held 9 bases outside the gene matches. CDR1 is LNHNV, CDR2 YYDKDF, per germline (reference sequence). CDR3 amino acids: CATSRDFLAGVGETQYF. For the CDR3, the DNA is TGTGCCACCAGCAGAGATTTTCTAGCGGGGGTTGGGGAGACCCAGTACTTC.

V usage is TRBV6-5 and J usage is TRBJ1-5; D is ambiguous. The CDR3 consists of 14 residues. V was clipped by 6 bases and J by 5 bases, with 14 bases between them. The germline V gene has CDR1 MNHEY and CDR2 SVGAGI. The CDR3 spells CASSPRVFDQPQHF. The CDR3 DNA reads TGTGCCAGCAGCCCACGGGTGTTCGATCAGCCCCAGCATTTT.

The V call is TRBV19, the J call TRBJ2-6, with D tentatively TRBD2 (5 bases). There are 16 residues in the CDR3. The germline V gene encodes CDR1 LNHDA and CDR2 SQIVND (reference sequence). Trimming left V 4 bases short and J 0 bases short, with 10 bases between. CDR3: CASSRGLTSGANVLTF. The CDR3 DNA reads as TGTGCCAGTAGTAGAGGACTTACCTCTGGGGCCAACGTCCTGACTTTC. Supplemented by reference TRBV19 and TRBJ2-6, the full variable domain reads DGGITQSPKYLFRKEGQNVTLSCEQNLNHDAMYWYRQDPGQGLRLIYYSQIVNDFQKGDIAEGYSVSREKKESFPLTVTSAQKNPTAFYLCASSRGLTSGANVLTFGAGSRLTVL.

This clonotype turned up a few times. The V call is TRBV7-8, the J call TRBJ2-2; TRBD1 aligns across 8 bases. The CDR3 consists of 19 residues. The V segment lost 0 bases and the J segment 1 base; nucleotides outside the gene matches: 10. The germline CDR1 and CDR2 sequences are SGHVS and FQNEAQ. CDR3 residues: CASSLARFRGRKNTGELFF. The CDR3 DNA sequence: TGTGCCAGCAGCTTAGCGCGGTTCAGGGGGCGGAAGAACACCGGGGAGCTGTTTTTT.

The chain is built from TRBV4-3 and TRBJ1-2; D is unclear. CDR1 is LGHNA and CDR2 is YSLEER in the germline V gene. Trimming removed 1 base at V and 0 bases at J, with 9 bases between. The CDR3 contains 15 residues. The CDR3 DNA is TGCGCCAGCAGCCAAGGGATACCGGCTAACTATGGCTACACCTTC. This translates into CASSQGIPANYGYTF.

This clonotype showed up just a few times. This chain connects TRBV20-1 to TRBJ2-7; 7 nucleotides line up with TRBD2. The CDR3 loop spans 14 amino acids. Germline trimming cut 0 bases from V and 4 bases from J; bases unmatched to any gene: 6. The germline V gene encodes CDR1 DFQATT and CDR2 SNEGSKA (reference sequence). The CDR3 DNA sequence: TGCAGTGCTAGAGATCGGGCTAGCGGTTACGAGCAGTACTTC. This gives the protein CSARDRASGYEQYF.

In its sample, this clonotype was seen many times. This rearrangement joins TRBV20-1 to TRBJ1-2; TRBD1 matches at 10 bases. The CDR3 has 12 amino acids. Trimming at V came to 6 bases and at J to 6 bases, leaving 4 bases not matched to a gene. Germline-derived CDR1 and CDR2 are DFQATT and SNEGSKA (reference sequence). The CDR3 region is CSAQTGGHGYTF. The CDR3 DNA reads TGCAGTGCGCAGACAGGGGGCCATGGCTACACCTTC.

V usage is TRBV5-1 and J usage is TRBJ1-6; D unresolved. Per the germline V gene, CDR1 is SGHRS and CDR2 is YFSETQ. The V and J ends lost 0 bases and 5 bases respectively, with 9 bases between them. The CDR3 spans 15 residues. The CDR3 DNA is TGCGCCAGCAGCTTGGAAGTGAGGGATAATTCACCCCTCCACTTT. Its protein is CASSLEVRDNSPLHF.

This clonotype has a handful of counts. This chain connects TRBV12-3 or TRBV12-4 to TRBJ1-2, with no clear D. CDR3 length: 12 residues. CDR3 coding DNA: TGTGCAAGCGGCAGCTACCCCTATGGCTACACCTTC. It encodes CASGSYPYGYTF.

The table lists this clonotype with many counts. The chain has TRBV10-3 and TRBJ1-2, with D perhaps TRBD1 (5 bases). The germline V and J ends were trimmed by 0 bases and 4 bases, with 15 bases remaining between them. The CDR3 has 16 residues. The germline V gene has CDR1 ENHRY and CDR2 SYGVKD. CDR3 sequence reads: CAISESPGSASYGYTF. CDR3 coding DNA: TGTGCCATCAGTGAGTCCCCAGGGTCGGCGAGCTATGGCTACACCTTC.

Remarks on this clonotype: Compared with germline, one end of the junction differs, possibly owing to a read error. The CDR3 reads CSATWTKTAEQNF. The CDR3, as DNA: TGCAGTGCTACATGGACTAAGACGGCCGAGCAGAACTTC. The genes are TRBV20-1 and TRBJ2-7, with a possible D match to TRBD2 (6 bases). Germline assignment: CDR1 DFQATT and CDR2 SNEGSKA (reference sequence). The CDR3 spans 13 residues.

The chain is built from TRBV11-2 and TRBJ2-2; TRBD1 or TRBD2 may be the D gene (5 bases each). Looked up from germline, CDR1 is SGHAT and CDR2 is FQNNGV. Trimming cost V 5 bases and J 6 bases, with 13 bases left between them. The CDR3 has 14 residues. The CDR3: CASSLLVGAGELFF. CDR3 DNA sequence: TGTGCCAGCAGCCTACTAGTAGGGGCCGGGGAGCTGTTTTTT. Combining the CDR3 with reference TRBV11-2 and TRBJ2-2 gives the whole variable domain EAGVAQSPRYKIIEKRQSVAFWCNPISGHATLYWYQQILGQGPKLLIQFQNNGVVDDSQLPKDRFSAERLKGVDSTLKIQPAKLEDSAVYLCASSLLVGAGELFFGEGSRLTVL.